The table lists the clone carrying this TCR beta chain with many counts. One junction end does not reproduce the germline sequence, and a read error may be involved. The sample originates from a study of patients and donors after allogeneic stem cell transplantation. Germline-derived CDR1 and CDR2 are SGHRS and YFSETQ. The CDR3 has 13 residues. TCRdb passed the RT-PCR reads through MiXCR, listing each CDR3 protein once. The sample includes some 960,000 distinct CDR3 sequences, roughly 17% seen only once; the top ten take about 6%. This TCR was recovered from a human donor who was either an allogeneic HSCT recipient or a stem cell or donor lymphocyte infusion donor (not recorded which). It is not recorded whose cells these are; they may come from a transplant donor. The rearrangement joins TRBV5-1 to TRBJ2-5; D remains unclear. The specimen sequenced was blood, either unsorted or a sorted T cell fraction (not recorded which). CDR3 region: CASSLGPQETQYF. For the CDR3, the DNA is TGTGCCAGCAGCTTAGGGCCACAAGAGACCCAGTACTTC. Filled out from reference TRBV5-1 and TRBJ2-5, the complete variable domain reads KAGVTQTPRYLIKTRGQQVTLSCSPISGHRSVSWYQQTPGQGLQFLFEYFSETQRNKGNFPGRFSGRQFSNSRSEMNVSTLELGDSALYLCASSLGPQETQYFGPGTRLLVL.